Listed below are T cell receptor beta chains from one sample, sequenced in a study of blood T cell repertoires in COVID-19. Repertoires were generated with immunoSEQ multiplex PCR, while TCRdb's copy carries only in-frame clones and drops some. The sample yields about 70,000 clones, around 89% seen once. The sequencing sample was made of peripheral blood. These receptors were obtained from a woman in her sixties or seventies with acute or convalescent COVID-19. Both conserved end residues are part of each CDR3. Each record gives: clone size, D gene, J gene, V gene, CDR3 DNA, CDR3 protein. A D gene is named only where the DNA matches it firmly. Some rows mark clone size as missing; the rest say once, few, many or name a class of expanded clone.

clone_size: once; d_call: NA; j_call: TRBJ1-5; v_call: TRBV27; cdr3_nt: TGTGCCAGCAGTAACCGGGGGATTAGCAATCAGCCCCAGCATTTT; cdr3_aa: CASSNRGISNQPQHF
clone_size: NA; d_call: NA; j_call: TRBJ2-2; v_call: TRBV30; cdr3_nt: TGTGCCTGGAGTCCAAACACCGGGGAGCTGTTTTTT; cdr3_aa: CAWSPNTGELFF
clone_size: NA; d_call: NA; j_call: TRBJ1-1; v_call: TRBV2; cdr3_nt: TGTGCCAGCAGTGCCCAAGGGGGGGCCACTGAAGCTTTCTTT; cdr3_aa: CASSAQGGATEAFF
clone_size: NA; d_call: NA; j_call: TRBJ2-3; v_call: TRBV5-1; cdr3_nt: TGCGCCAGCAGCTCACGGGTCACAGATACGCAGTATTTT; cdr3_aa: CASSSRVTDTQYF
clone_size: NA; d_call: NA; j_call: TRBJ1-6; v_call: TRBV3-1/TRBV3-2; cdr3_nt: TGTGCCAGCAGCCAAGGCAGGGCGAGGAATTCACCCCTCCACTTT; cdr3_aa: CASSQGRARNSPLHF
clone_size: NA; d_call: NA; j_call: TRBJ2-2; v_call: TRBV9; cdr3_nt: TGTGCCAGCAGCGTAGCTCAGGGGATGACCGGGGAGCTGTTTTTT; cdr3_aa: CASSVAQGMTGELFF
clone_size: NA; d_call: TRBD1; j_call: TRBJ2-2; v_call: TRBV4-3; cdr3_nt: TGCGCCAGCAGCCTAGGGACAGACATCGGGGAGCTGTTTTTT; cdr3_aa: CASSLGTDIGELFF
clone_size: NA; d_call: NA; j_call: TRBJ1-2; v_call: TRBV11-3; cdr3_nt: TGTGCCCCCCGGGGCTACACCTTC; cdr3_aa: CAPRGYTF
clone_size: NA; d_call: NA; j_call: TRBJ1-4; v_call: TRBV6-1; cdr3_nt: TGTGCCAGCAGTGGGGTGAGCGGGGGCACAAATGAAAAACTGTTTTTT; cdr3_aa: CASSGVSGGTNEKLFF
clone_size: NA; d_call: TRBD1; j_call: TRBJ1-6; v_call: TRBV9; cdr3_nt: TGTGCCAGCAGCGTAGGAACACAGGGGGGAAATTCACCCCTCCACTTT; cdr3_aa: CASSVGTQGGNSPLHF
clone_size: NA; d_call: TRBD1; j_call: TRBJ1-2; v_call: TRBV28; cdr3_nt: TGTGCCAGCAGTTTAAGTTTGACAGGGCTCTATGGCTACACCTTC; cdr3_aa: CASSLSLTGLYGYTF
clone_size: NA; d_call: TRBD1; j_call: TRBJ2-2; v_call: TRBV4-1; cdr3_nt: TGCGCCAGCAGCCAAACCCCCCACAGGGGAGCCGGGGAGCTGTTTTTT; cdr3_aa: CASSQTPHRGAGELFF
clone_size: NA; d_call: NA; j_call: TRBJ2-2; v_call: TRBV27; cdr3_nt: TGTGCCAGCACCTCAGGGCGCGCAAATACCGGGGAGCTGTTTTTT; cdr3_aa: CASTSGRANTGELFF
clone_size: NA; d_call: TRBD1; j_call: TRBJ2-7; v_call: TRBV15; cdr3_nt: TGTGCCACCAGCAGAGACGGTTGGGGGGACAGGGGCTACGAGCAGTACTTC; cdr3_aa: CATSRDGWGDRGYEQYF
clone_size: NA; d_call: TRBD1; j_call: TRBJ1-6; v_call: TRBV30; cdr3_nt: TGTGCCTGGAGTGTACGGAGGGGGACAGCTAATTCACCCCTCCACTTT; cdr3_aa: CAWSVRRGTANSPLHF
clone_size: NA; d_call: NA; j_call: TRBJ1-2; v_call: TRBV7-8; cdr3_nt: TGTGCCAGCAGCCTTAGGATCAGGGACATTCGCTATGGCTACACCTTC; cdr3_aa: CASSLRIRDIRYGYTF
clone_size: once; d_call: NA; j_call: TRBJ2-1; v_call: TRBV6-2/TRBV6-3; cdr3_nt: TGTGCCAGCAGTTACTCCTCCGGGAGAAGGTATGGCAATGAGCAGTTCTTC; cdr3_aa: CASSYSSGRRYGNEQFF
clone_size: few; d_call: NA; j_call: TRBJ2-2; v_call: TRBV15; cdr3_nt: TGTGCCACCAGCAGGAGGCAGGGGAACTTCGCCGGGGAGCTGTTTTTT; cdr3_aa: CATSRRQGNFAGELFF
clone_size: NA; d_call: TRBD1; j_call: TRBJ1-1; v_call: TRBV6-1; cdr3_nt: TGTGCCAGCAGGACTGACAGGGGGACTGAAGCTTTCTTT; cdr3_aa: CASRTDRGTEAFF
clone_size: NA; d_call: TRBD1; j_call: TRBJ2-5; v_call: TRBV7-2; cdr3_nt: TGTGCCAGCAGTTTCCGGACAGGGGCAAATTCCGAGACCCAGTACTTC; cdr3_aa: CASSFRTGANSETQYF
clone_size: NA; d_call: TRBD1; j_call: TRBJ1-2; v_call: TRBV9; cdr3_nt: TGTGCCAGCACTCTGAACAGGGGTTATGGCTACACCTTC; cdr3_aa: CASTLNRGYGYTF
clone_size: NA; d_call: NA; j_call: TRBJ2-1; v_call: TRBV27; cdr3_nt: TGTGCCAGCAGTTTTACAGTCACCTACTCCTACAATGAGCAGTTCTTC; cdr3_aa: CASSFTVTYSYNEQFF
clone_size: NA; d_call: TRBD1; j_call: TRBJ1-1; v_call: TRBV9; cdr3_nt: TGTGCCAGCAGCGTTGACAGGGAAAAAGGGGCGAACACTGAAGCTTTCTTT; cdr3_aa: CASSVDREKGANTEAFF
clone_size: NA; d_call: TRBD2; j_call: TRBJ2-2; v_call: TRBV4-1; cdr3_nt: TGCGCCAGCAGCCAAGGGGGACTAGCGGGAGTTGGGACCGGGGAGCTGTTTTTT; cdr3_aa: CASSQGGLAGVGTGELFF
clone_size: NA; d_call: TRBD2; j_call: TRBJ2-3; v_call: TRBV3-1/TRBV3-2; cdr3_nt: TGTGCCAGCAGCCAAGATCTGGGCGGGGGGGCAGAAGATACGCAGTATTTT; cdr3_aa: CASSQDLGGGAEDTQYF
clone_size: NA; d_call: NA; j_call: TRBJ1-6; v_call: TRBV11-2; cdr3_nt: TGTGCCAGCAGCCTCGAGGGGGTATTTTCACCCCTCCACTTT; cdr3_aa: CASSLEGVFSPLHF
clone_size: NA; d_call: NA; j_call: TRBJ1-5; v_call: TRBV7-9; cdr3_nt: TGTGCCAGCAGCTTAGGTACAGATCTTCATAGCAATCAGCCCCAGCATTTT; cdr3_aa: CASSLGTDLHSNQPQHF
clone_size: NA; d_call: TRBD1; j_call: TRBJ1-6; v_call: TRBV27; cdr3_nt: TGTGCCAGCAGTCCCCTTACCGGGACAGGGGCGGGTAGTCGGAATTCACCCCTCCACTTT; cdr3_aa: CASSPLTGTGAGSRNSPLHF
clone_size: NA; d_call: TRBD1; j_call: TRBJ1-6; v_call: TRBV7-2; cdr3_nt: TGTGCCAGCAGCTTAGTCGGGACAGGGAATAATTCACCCCTCCACTTT; cdr3_aa: CASSLVGTGNNSPLHF
clone_size: NA; d_call: TRBD2; j_call: TRBJ2-1; v_call: TRBV20-1; cdr3_nt: TGCAGTGCACCCCTAGCGGCGCAGTTCTTC; cdr3_aa: CSAPLAAQFF
clone_size: NA; d_call: NA; j_call: TRBJ2-7; v_call: TRBV7-3; cdr3_nt: TGTGCCAGCAGCCCTAAGTCCTACGAGCAGTACTTC; cdr3_aa: CASSPKSYEQYF
clone_size: NA; d_call: TRBD2; j_call: TRBJ2-5; v_call: TRBV4-1; cdr3_nt: TGCGCCAGTTCCGCGACTAGCGGGAGGGAAGAGACCCAGTACTTC; cdr3_aa: CASSATSGREETQYF
clone_size: few; d_call: TRBD2; j_call: TRBJ2-2; v_call: TRBV7-3; cdr3_nt: TGTGCCAGCAGCGTCGGGACTAGCGGGAGCCCCGGGGAGCTGTTTTTT; cdr3_aa: CASSVGTSGSPGELFF
clone_size: once; d_call: NA; j_call: TRBJ2-2; v_call: TRBV5-4; cdr3_nt: TGTGCCAGCAGCAACCTTCCCAGCGACACCGGGGAGCTGTTTTTT; cdr3_aa: CASSNLPSDTGELFF
clone_size: NA; d_call: TRBD2; j_call: TRBJ2-3; v_call: TRBV25-1; cdr3_nt: TGTGCCAGCAGTAGGACTAGGGATTTTAAAGATACGCAGTATTTT; cdr3_aa: CASSRTRDFKDTQYF
clone_size: NA; d_call: NA; j_call: TRBJ2-7; v_call: TRBV19; cdr3_nt: TGTGCCAGTAGTATAGGGGGGGACTACGAGCAGTACTTC; cdr3_aa: CASSIGGDYEQYF
clone_size: NA; d_call: TRBD2; j_call: TRBJ2-3; v_call: TRBV9; cdr3_nt: TGTGCCAGCAGCGCAGGTGGCCTAGCGGGTCCAGATACGCAGTATTTT; cdr3_aa: CASSAGGLAGPDTQYF
clone_size: few; d_call: NA; j_call: TRBJ1-6; v_call: TRBV18; cdr3_nt: TGTGCCAGCTGCACGCAGGAAAGAGCACCCCTCCACTTT; cdr3_aa: CASCTQERAPLHF
clone_size: NA; d_call: TRBD1; j_call: TRBJ1-1; v_call: TRBV28; cdr3_nt: TGTGCCAGCAGTGGGGGTAACAGGGGCACTGAAGCTTTCTTT; cdr3_aa: CASSGGNRGTEAFF
clone_size: NA; d_call: NA; j_call: TRBJ1-3; v_call: TRBV9; cdr3_nt: TGTGCCAGCAGCGTTCGGGGGGGATTTTCTGGAAACACCATATATTTT; cdr3_aa: CASSVRGGFSGNTIYF
clone_size: NA; d_call: NA; j_call: TRBJ2-7; v_call: TRBV9; cdr3_nt: TGTGCCAGCAGCGTAGCTGGAGAGACCTACGAGCAGTACTTC; cdr3_aa: CASSVAGETYEQYF
clone_size: NA; d_call: NA; j_call: TRBJ1-5; v_call: TRBV5-1; cdr3_nt: TGCGCCAGCAGCTTAGGGGAAAGCAATCAGCCCCAGCATTTT; cdr3_aa: CASSLGESNQPQHF
clone_size: NA; d_call: TRBD1; j_call: TRBJ2-1; v_call: TRBV25-1; cdr3_nt: TGTGCCAGCAGTGAAGAAAGTGACAGGGCCTACAATGAGCAGTTCTTC; cdr3_aa: CASSEESDRAYNEQFF
clone_size: NA; d_call: NA; j_call: TRBJ1-5; v_call: TRBV6-5; cdr3_nt: TGTGCCAGCAGTAAACAGTTCAATCAGCCCCAGCATTTT; cdr3_aa: CASSKQFNQPQHF
clone_size: once; d_call: NA; j_call: TRBJ1-1; v_call: TRBV2; cdr3_nt: TGTGCCAGCGCCCTTGGGGACACGGCGACTGAAGCTTTCTTT; cdr3_aa: CASALGDTATEAFF
clone_size: NA; d_call: NA; j_call: TRBJ1-1; v_call: TRBV4-2; cdr3_nt: TGTGCCAGCAGCCAAGATCGAGCAACAGCAGTCGCTGAAGCTTTCTTT; cdr3_aa: CASSQDRATAVAEAFF
clone_size: few; d_call: TRBD1; j_call: TRBJ1-5; v_call: TRBV7-2; cdr3_nt: TGTGCCAGCAGCTACACCGGGACAGGGGGGAATCAGCCCCAGCATTTT; cdr3_aa: CASSYTGTGGNQPQHF
clone_size: NA; d_call: NA; j_call: TRBJ1-1; v_call: TRBV27; cdr3_nt: TGTGCCAGCAGTACTACAGGTGAAGCTTTCTTT; cdr3_aa: CASSTTGEAFF
clone_size: NA; d_call: TRBD1; j_call: TRBJ2-7; v_call: TRBV4-3; cdr3_nt: TGCGCCAGCAGCCAAGGGAGGGCAGGGGGCGGGTACGAGCAGTACTTC; cdr3_aa: CASSQGRAGGGYEQYF
clone_size: NA; d_call: NA; j_call: TRBJ1-1; v_call: TRBV4-2; cdr3_nt: TGTGCCAGCAGACTACACAGGGAAGGGAGCACTGAAGCTTTCTTT; cdr3_aa: CASRLHREGSTEAFF
clone_size: NA; d_call: NA; j_call: TRBJ2-1; v_call: TRBV11-1; cdr3_nt: TGTGCCAGCAGCTTGACTAGCTCCTACAATGAGCAGTTCTTC; cdr3_aa: CASSLTSSYNEQFF
clone_size: NA; d_call: NA; j_call: TRBJ1-1; v_call: TRBV5-1; cdr3_nt: TGCGCCAGCAGCTTGGAAGCTGGGAACACTGAAGCTTTCTTT; cdr3_aa: CASSLEAGNTEAFF
clone_size: NA; d_call: NA; j_call: TRBJ2-1; v_call: TRBV12-5; cdr3_nt: TGTGCTAGTGGTATCTGGCCAGGGCGGGAATTCAATGAGCAGTTCTTC; cdr3_aa: CASGIWPGREFNEQFF
clone_size: once; d_call: TRBD1; j_call: TRBJ1-2; v_call: TRBV6-5; cdr3_nt: TGTGCCAGCAGTTACCGTTTTCAGGGGGCGGGATATGGCTACACCTTC; cdr3_aa: CASSYRFQGAGYGYTF